The rows below give T cell receptor beta chains drawn from one sample of a study of radiotherapy plus CTLA-4 blockade in lung cancer. Clones were sequenced by immunoSEQ multiplex PCR, and TCRdb holds only the in-frame ones, with some missing. The sample consists of some 30,000 clones, roughly 80% of them appearing once. Sequenced material: peripheral blood, taken from a patient treated with radiotherapy plus ipilimumab. The receptors come from a human donor with non-small cell lung cancer who had stable disease on radiotherapy plus ipilimumab. Both conserved end residues are part of each CDR3. Fields, in order: V gene, J gene, D gene, clone size, CDR3 DNA, CDR3 protein. A D gene is named only where the DNA matches it firmly. Rows may omit the clone size; those that give it use once, few, many or a size class.

v_call: TRBV6-6
j_call: TRBJ1-5
d_call: TRBD1
clone_size: NA
cdr3_nt: TGTGCCAGCGGACAGGGGAACAATCAGCCCCAGCATTTT
cdr3_aa: CASGQGNNQPQHF

v_call: TRBV27
j_call: TRBJ1-1
d_call: NA
clone_size: NA
cdr3_nt: TGTGCCAGCAGTTTCTCTCATAACACTGAAGCTTTCTTT
cdr3_aa: CASSFSHNTEAFF

v_call: TRBV25-1
j_call: TRBJ2-7
d_call: TRBD1
clone_size: once
cdr3_nt: TGTGCCAGCTCCACCCCCGGGACAGGGGACACGTACTTC
cdr3_aa: CASSTPGTGDTYF

v_call: TRBV6-5
j_call: TRBJ2-6
d_call: NA
clone_size: once
cdr3_nt: TGTGCCAGCAGTGGGACGGCCTCTGGGGCCAACGTCCTGACTTTC
cdr3_aa: CASSGTASGANVLTF

v_call: TRBV10-3
j_call: TRBJ2-2
d_call: NA
clone_size: NA
cdr3_nt: TGTGCCACACAGGGCGACACCGGGGAGCTGTTTTTT
cdr3_aa: CATQGDTGELFF

v_call: TRBV30
j_call: TRBJ1-6
d_call: NA
clone_size: NA
cdr3_nt: TGTGCCTGGAGTAGGACGTCACCCCTCCACTTT
cdr3_aa: CAWSRTSPLHF

v_call: TRBV2
j_call: TRBJ1-3
d_call: NA
clone_size: few
cdr3_nt: TGTGCCAGCAGTGCAATGGGAAACACCATATATTTT
cdr3_aa: CASSAMGNTIYF

v_call: TRBV13
j_call: TRBJ1-2
d_call: NA
clone_size: NA
cdr3_nt: TGTGCCAGCAGCGCGGGCCCGGGGGGGGGCTATGGCTACACCTTC
cdr3_aa: CASSAGPGGGYGYTF

v_call: TRBV10-1
j_call: TRBJ2-1
d_call: TRBD2
clone_size: once
cdr3_nt: TGCGCCAGCAGTGAGTCCAGCGGGGGCGAGCAGTTCTTC
cdr3_aa: CASSESSGGEQFF

v_call: TRBV30
j_call: TRBJ2-1
d_call: NA
clone_size: NA
cdr3_nt: TGTGCCTGGAAGGTCGGAGGGCAGGGGCGGTTCTTC
cdr3_aa: CAWKVGGQGRFF

v_call: TRBV4-3
j_call: TRBJ1-4
d_call: NA
clone_size: NA
cdr3_nt: TGCGCCAGCAGCCACTCCCAGGGGAGGGTACGGGAAAAACTGTTTTTT
cdr3_aa: CASSHSQGRVREKLFF

v_call: TRBV7-8
j_call: TRBJ1-6
d_call: TRBD1
clone_size: once
cdr3_nt: TGTGCCAGCAGCCCCCTCGAGGGGGCGGAAAATTCACCCCTCCACTTT
cdr3_aa: CASSPLEGAENSPLHF

v_call: TRBV28
j_call: TRBJ1-3
d_call: NA
clone_size: NA
cdr3_nt: TGTGCCAGCAGGCTACAGGGAAATTTAAACACCATATATTTT
cdr3_aa: CASRLQGNLNTIYF

v_call: TRBV27
j_call: TRBJ1-3
d_call: NA
clone_size: NA
cdr3_nt: TGTGCCAGCAGTTTAGGCCCTCGCGGCTCTGGAAACACCATATATTTT
cdr3_aa: CASSLGPRGSGNTIYF

v_call: TRBV2
j_call: TRBJ2-2
d_call: NA
clone_size: few
cdr3_nt: TGTGCCAGCAGTTCCGGGTTCGCACCTGCAACCGGGGAGCTGTTTTTT
cdr3_aa: CASSSGFAPATGELFF

v_call: TRBV4-1
j_call: TRBJ1-1
d_call: NA
clone_size: NA
cdr3_nt: TGCGCCAGCAGCCAAGGATTGCAGCGAAACACTGAAGCTTTCTTT
cdr3_aa: CASSQGLQRNTEAFF

v_call: TRBV10-3
j_call: TRBJ2-2
d_call: TRBD2
clone_size: NA
cdr3_nt: TGTGCCATCACCAGGACTAGCGCGACCGGGGAGCTGTTTTTT
cdr3_aa: CAITRTSATGELFF

v_call: TRBV9
j_call: TRBJ1-2
d_call: NA
clone_size: NA
cdr3_nt: TGTGCCAGCAGCGTAGCGACAGGAAACCCCCCGGGTGGCTACACCTTC
cdr3_aa: CASSVATGNPPGGYTF

v_call: TRBV5-1
j_call: TRBJ1-4
d_call: NA
clone_size: NA
cdr3_nt: TGCGCCAGCAGCGGCGGGGGTGTTGATGAAAAACTGTTTTTT
cdr3_aa: CASSGGGVDEKLFF

v_call: TRBV14
j_call: TRBJ2-1
d_call: NA
clone_size: NA
cdr3_nt: TGTGCCAGCAGCCAAGAGGGGTATGAGCAGTTCTTC
cdr3_aa: CASSQEGYEQFF

v_call: TRBV5-1
j_call: TRBJ1-1
d_call: NA
clone_size: NA
cdr3_nt: TGCGCCAGCAGCTTCCCTTCCGGGTCAGGGAACACTGAAGCTTTCTTT
cdr3_aa: CASSFPSGSGNTEAFF

v_call: TRBV7-9
j_call: TRBJ1-4
d_call: TRBD1
clone_size: NA
cdr3_nt: TGTGCCAGCAGCCAAGGTCGACAGGGGCGGGGTAATGAAAAACTGTTTTTT
cdr3_aa: CASSQGRQGRGNEKLFF

v_call: TRBV19
j_call: TRBJ2-2
d_call: TRBD2
clone_size: NA
cdr3_nt: TGTGCCAGTAGTATAATCAACCTAGCGGGGGGGACCGGGGAGCTGTTTTTT
cdr3_aa: CASSIINLAGGTGELFF

v_call: TRBV5-1
j_call: TRBJ1-2
d_call: NA
clone_size: NA
cdr3_nt: TGCGCCAGCAGCTTGACAGGGTCGAGTGGCTACACCTTC
cdr3_aa: CASSLTGSSGYTF

v_call: TRBV9
j_call: TRBJ1-2
d_call: TRBD1
clone_size: NA
cdr3_nt: TGTGCCAGCAGCGTAGGACAGGGGCGGCTCTATGGCTACACCTTC
cdr3_aa: CASSVGQGRLYGYTF

v_call: TRBV9
j_call: TRBJ2-5
d_call: TRBD2
clone_size: NA
cdr3_nt: TGTGCCAGCAGCGTAGCGCCTAGCGGGGGGGGGACCCAGTACTTC
cdr3_aa: CASSVAPSGGGTQYF

v_call: TRBV6-5
j_call: TRBJ2-7
d_call: NA
clone_size: NA
cdr3_nt: TGTGCCAGCAGTTACGCCGGCTCCTACGAGCAGTACTTC
cdr3_aa: CASSYAGSYEQYF

v_call: TRBV5-6
j_call: TRBJ1-2
d_call: TRBD1
clone_size: NA
cdr3_nt: TGTGCCAGCAGCTTGGGTCAGGGGGCGCATTATGGCTACACCTTC
cdr3_aa: CASSLGQGAHYGYTF

v_call: TRBV7-9
j_call: TRBJ2-6
d_call: NA
clone_size: NA
cdr3_nt: TGTGCCAGCAGCTTAGAAGCTGGGGCCAACGTCCTGACTTTC
cdr3_aa: CASSLEAGANVLTF

v_call: TRBV4-1
j_call: TRBJ2-2
d_call: NA
clone_size: NA
cdr3_nt: TGCGCCAGCAGCCAAGGGGATGGGGGGGGCAGGGAGCTGTTTTTT
cdr3_aa: CASSQGDGGGRELFF

v_call: TRBV27
j_call: TRBJ1-4
d_call: TRBD1
clone_size: NA
cdr3_nt: TGTGCCAGCAGTTTATCTGGGACAGGGCAAGAAAAACTGTTTTTT
cdr3_aa: CASSLSGTGQEKLFF

v_call: TRBV18
j_call: TRBJ1-6
d_call: NA
clone_size: once
cdr3_nt: TGTGCCAGCTCACCACCGAGGGGGTATAATTCACCCCTCCACTTT
cdr3_aa: CASSPPRGYNSPLHF

v_call: TRBV27
j_call: TRBJ1-4
d_call: TRBD1
clone_size: NA
cdr3_nt: TGTGCCAGCAGTGTCGCCGGGACAGGGGATGAAAAACTGTTTTTT
cdr3_aa: CASSVAGTGDEKLFF

v_call: TRBV7-9
j_call: TRBJ1-2
d_call: TRBD1
clone_size: NA
cdr3_nt: TGTGCCAGCAGCCATGGGGACAGGGGGAACTATGGCTACACCTTC
cdr3_aa: CASSHGDRGNYGYTF

v_call: TRBV29-1
j_call: TRBJ1-1
d_call: NA
clone_size: NA
cdr3_nt: TGCAGCGTCGGGACCGCCCCTGAAGCTTTCTTT
cdr3_aa: CSVGTAPEAFF

v_call: TRBV5-5
j_call: TRBJ1-6
d_call: TRBD1
clone_size: NA
cdr3_nt: TGTGCCAGCAGCTCCGACAGGGGCCTCGCGGGGTTGACCCTCCACTTT
cdr3_aa: CASSSDRGLAGLTLHF

v_call: TRBV5-1
j_call: TRBJ2-3
d_call: NA
clone_size: NA
cdr3_nt: TGCGCCAGCAGCTTAGCCGGGCTCTCGGATACGCAGTATTTT
cdr3_aa: CASSLAGLSDTQYF

v_call: TRBV19
j_call: TRBJ1-1
d_call: NA
clone_size: NA
cdr3_nt: TGTGCCAGTAGTAGCCGACGGAAGATGAACACTGAAGCTTTCTTT
cdr3_aa: CASSSRRKMNTEAFF

v_call: TRBV5-1
j_call: TRBJ2-7
d_call: NA
clone_size: once
cdr3_nt: TGCGCCAGCAGCAGCCAAGGACAGTCCTACGAGCAGTACTTC
cdr3_aa: CASSSQGQSYEQYF

v_call: TRBV29-1
j_call: TRBJ2-2
d_call: NA
clone_size: NA
cdr3_nt: TGCAGCGTTCGGGGGGCTCGGGGCACCGGGGAGCTGTTTTTT
cdr3_aa: CSVRGARGTGELFF

v_call: TRBV28
j_call: TRBJ1-5
d_call: NA
clone_size: NA
cdr3_nt: TGTGCCAGCAGTGCAATACAGGGACAGCCCCAGCATTTT
cdr3_aa: CASSAIQGQPQHF

v_call: TRBV6-5
j_call: TRBJ1-4
d_call: TRBD1
clone_size: NA
cdr3_nt: TGTGCCAGCAGACCTGACAGGGTTAATGAAAAACTGTTTTTT
cdr3_aa: CASRPDRVNEKLFF

v_call: TRBV27
j_call: TRBJ1-4
d_call: TRBD1
clone_size: NA
cdr3_nt: TGTGCCAGCAGTTTATCTAGGACAGGGGGCAATGAAAAACTGTTTTTT
cdr3_aa: CASSLSRTGGNEKLFF

v_call: TRBV6-5
j_call: TRBJ1-3
d_call: NA
clone_size: NA
cdr3_nt: TGTGCCAGCAGCCAGACAGGAGGAAACACCATATATTTT
cdr3_aa: CASSQTGGNTIYF

v_call: TRBV30
j_call: TRBJ2-5
d_call: TRBD2
clone_size: NA
cdr3_nt: TGTGCCTGGAGTTCCGGGACTAGCGGGGGTGGCCAGTACTTC
cdr3_aa: CAWSSGTSGGGQYF

v_call: TRBV5-1
j_call: TRBJ2-1
d_call: NA
clone_size: NA
cdr3_nt: TGCGCCAGCAGCTTTAACCGGGCAGGGGACGAGCAGTTCTTC
cdr3_aa: CASSFNRAGDEQFF

v_call: TRBV6-5
j_call: TRBJ1-2
d_call: TRBD1
clone_size: NA
cdr3_nt: TGTGCCAGCAGTTACCTAGGACAGGGGGCAAGGGGCTACACCTTC
cdr3_aa: CASSYLGQGARGYTF

v_call: TRBV28
j_call: TRBJ2-3
d_call: TRBD2
clone_size: NA
cdr3_nt: TGTGCCAGCAGTTTAAGCGGGACTGGCCTTTATACGCAGTATTTT
cdr3_aa: CASSLSGTGLYTQYF

v_call: TRBV5-1
j_call: TRBJ1-1
d_call: NA
clone_size: NA
cdr3_nt: TGCGCCAGCAGCTTGGCAGGGTTCACTGAAGCTTTCTTT
cdr3_aa: CASSLAGFTEAFF

v_call: TRBV27
j_call: TRBJ1-2
d_call: TRBD1
clone_size: NA
cdr3_nt: TGTGCCAGCAGTCCACAGGGGAACTATGGCTACACCTTC
cdr3_aa: CASSPQGNYGYTF

v_call: TRBV10-1
j_call: TRBJ1-1
d_call: NA
clone_size: NA
cdr3_nt: TGCGCCAGCAGGGACAGCGGAAACACTGAAGCTTTCTTT
cdr3_aa: CASRDSGNTEAFF

v_call: TRBV10-3
j_call: TRBJ2-5
d_call: NA
clone_size: medium-sized
cdr3_nt: TGTGCCGTGGCCGGCAGGTCTGGGCCAGAGACCCAGTACTTC
cdr3_aa: CAVAGRSGPETQYF

v_call: TRBV10-3
j_call: TRBJ2-5
d_call: TRBD2
clone_size: NA
cdr3_nt: TGTGCCATCGGCGCTGGACTAGCGGGGCTCCAAGAGACCCAGTACTTC
cdr3_aa: CAIGAGLAGLQETQYF

v_call: TRBV4-1
j_call: TRBJ1-1
d_call: NA
clone_size: NA
cdr3_nt: TGCGCCAGCAGCCAAGGGTCATTGAGACAGTTGACTGAAGCTTTCTTT
cdr3_aa: CASSQGSLRQLTEAFF

v_call: TRBV4-1
j_call: TRBJ1-2
d_call: TRBD1
clone_size: NA
cdr3_nt: TGCGCCAGCAGCCAAGAGGGGACAGGGTACGTCGGAAAGGGCTACACCTTC
cdr3_aa: CASSQEGTGYVGKGYTF

v_call: TRBV19
j_call: TRBJ1-2
d_call: NA
clone_size: few
cdr3_nt: TGTGCCAGTAGTCCCTCGACTAACTATGGCTACACCTTC
cdr3_aa: CASSPSTNYGYTF

v_call: TRBV30
j_call: TRBJ2-7
d_call: NA
clone_size: few
cdr3_nt: TGTGCCCCACAGGCGGACGAGCAGTACTTC
cdr3_aa: CAPQADEQYF